This TCR beta chain was sequenced in a study of PD-1 blockade in classical Hodgkin lymphoma. TCRdb keeps only in-frame clones here, not all; method: immunoSEQ multiplex PCR. The sample has around 31,000 clones, about two thirds seen once. The CDR3 has 15 amino acids. V was pared by 5 bases and J by 4 bases, with 7 bases of the junction left unmatched. Germline CDR1 and CDR2: SEHNR and FQNEAQ (reference sequence). To note about this clone: Its antigen is not known.

Every one of the patients relapsed after autologous stem cell transplantation (brentuximab vedotin exposure was variable). Under best response, outcomes were complete response, partial response or progressive disease. Study-level findings and limits: The study reported lower baseline TCR diversity in newly diagnosed patients than in healthy donors.

The chain couples TRBV7-9 to TRBJ1-1, with 10 bases aligning to TRBD1. The sequencing used peripheral blood mononuclear cells (PBMCs), collected before the second cycle of nivolumab. This TCR was recovered from a human donor with classical Hodgkin lymphoma. The CDR3 nucleotides are TGTGCCAGCAGCCGACAGGGGGCAAGTGGCACTGAAGCTTTCTTT. It is translated as CASSRQGASGTEAFF.